The T cell receptor beta chain described here comes from a study of sequential checkpoint blockade in melanoma. In the study overall: First-line arms were nivolumab then ipilimumab, or the reverse, randomized 1:1. Each arm's sequence ended with maintenance nivolumab.

TCRdb keeps only in-frame clones here, not all; method: immunoSEQ multiplex PCR. The sample yields 15,000 to 20,000 clones, around two thirds seen once. This clone was counted only a few times. Germline V gene data show CDR1 as MNHNY and CDR2 as SVGAGI (reference sequence). V shed 5 bases and J 5 bases; nucleotides not matched to a gene: 8. This CDR3 spans 14 amino acids. The treatment was: randomized to nivolumab then ipilimumab (arm A) or the reverse (arm B). From thawed PBMCs, live CD3+CD8+ cells negative for CD19 and CD56 were sorted. The chain has TRBV6-6 and TRBJ2-7; 8 bases fit TRBD1. Sequencing used CD8+ T cells sorted from blood (inferred from file names), obtained from a patient given nivolumab and ipilimumab in sequence. This receptor was taken from a human donor with melanoma. Here the CDR3 DNA reads TGTGCCAGCAGTAAATCACAGGGGGGCCACGAGCAGTACTTC. Translating gives CASSKSQGGHEQYF.